These 31 T cell receptor beta chains share one sample of origin, sequenced in a study of CD8 T cells in ankylosing spondylitis. In TCRdb, the 5' RACE reads were re-called with MiXCR into one record per CDR3 protein. The sample shows some 800,000 distinct CDR3 sequences, 10% to 15% of them seen only once. Study-wide points: Blood of patients with ankylosing spondylitis appeared to be characterized by a TCR beta motif of seven or eight highly homologous variants.

No antigen has been assigned to these receptors. Sequenced material: blood, either unsorted or a sorted T cell fraction (not recorded which). The receptors stem from a male donor with ankylosing spondylitis.

This clonotype was found many times. This chain links TRBV7-2 with TRBJ1-3; D remains ambiguous. The germline CDR1 and CDR2 sequences are SGHTA and FQGNSA. There are 15 residues in the CDR3. Trimming shortened V by 7 bases and J by 3 bases, and 16 bases separated the two germline ends. The chain's CDR3 is CASTFSRTYGNTIYF. The CDR3 DNA reads TGTGCCAGCACCTTCTCCCGGACGTATGGAAACACCATATATTTT.

This clonotype came up many times. The chain employs TRBV29-1 and TRBJ1-1; D is possibly TRBD1 (5 bases). Trimming removed 6 bases from V and 7 bases from J, with 9 bases in between. Germline V CDR1 and CDR2: SQVTM, ANQGSEA. The CDR3 covers 10 residues. CDR3 amino acids: CSVDDSEAFF. The CDR3 DNA reads as TGCAGCGTCGATGACAGTGAAGCTTTCTTT.

Many counts were recorded for this clonotype. V and J are TRBV12-3 or TRBV12-4 and TRBJ2-5; a possible D gene is TRBD2 (5 bases). This CDR3 contains 14 residues. Trimming left V 4 bases short and J 0 bases short, with 9 bases between. The chain's CDR3 is CASSSRVNQETQYF. The CDR3 nucleotides read TGTGCCAGCAGTTCGAGGGTCAACCAAGAGACCCAGTACTTC.

This clonotype was counted between two and nine times. V and J are TRBV4-3 and TRBJ2-5; a weak D match, TRBD1 (6 bases). Germline V lookup: CDR1 LGHNA, CDR2 YSLEER. V was trimmed by 0 bases and J by 5 bases, leaving 13 bases between them. The CDR3 loop spans 15 amino acids. The CDR3 region is CASSQDYIRGETQYF. In DNA, the CDR3 is TGCGCCAGCAGCCAAGATTATATTAGGGGGGAGACCCAGTACTTC.

This chain connects TRBV20-1 to TRBJ2-5; 15 positions match TRBD2. The V gene's germline CDR1 is DFQATT and CDR2 SNEGSKA (reference sequence). V lost 5 bases, J lost 5 bases, and 6 bases stayed unmatched. This CDR3 is 15 amino acids long. This chain's CDR3 is CSAPGLAGGRETQYF. CDR3 DNA: TGCAGTGCTCCGGGACTAGCGGGAGGCAGGGAGACCCAGTACTTC.

This clonotype was observed many times. The chain links TRBV20-1 to TRBJ1-2; D not resolved. Germline CDR1 and CDR2: DFQATT and SNEGSKA (reference sequence). V lost 6 bases to trimming and J lost 2 bases, with 10 bases between them. The CDR3 consists of 12 residues. The CDR3 loop is CSAKLANYGYTF. CDR3 in DNA: TGCAGTGCCAAACTAGCAAACTATGGCTACACCTTC.

This clonotype was detected a few times. The chain has TRBV29-1 and TRBJ1-1; D uncertain. Per germline, CDR1 SQVTM and CDR2 ANQGSEA. The CDR3 extends over 13 amino acids. The V and J ends lost 2 bases and 1 base respectively, with 8 bases between them. DNA for the CDR3: TGCAGCGTTGAAAGGCTGCAGAACACTGAAGCTTTCTTT. Translation: CSVERLQNTEAFF.

CDR3 region: CATSLGLLGSYEQYF. In DNA form, the CDR3 reads TGTGCCACCAGCTTGGGACTGCTGGGCTCCTACGAGCAGTACTTC. The chain is built from TRBV15 and TRBJ2-7, with D maybe TRBD2 (6 bases). V lost 5 bases and J 0 bases, leaving 14 bases between the germline ends. This CDR3 contains 15 residues. Germline V CDR1 and CDR2: LNHNV, YYDKDF (reference sequence).

V gene TRBV20-1 combines with J gene TRBJ2-2; TRBD1 matches 9 bases. CDR1 and CDR2 (germline): DFQATT, SNEGSKA (reference sequence). With V trimmed by 6 bases and J by 6 bases, 8 bases remained unmatched. The CDR3 is made up of 14 amino acids. The CDR3, as DNA: TGCAGTGCCAGCCGACAGGGGGTGGCCGGGGAGCTGTTTTTT. Translating gives CSASRQGVAGELFF.

This clonotype was found a few times. This rearrangement joins TRBV5-1 to TRBJ1-1; a weak D match, TRBD1 (6 bases). Trimming pared 0 bases from V and 3 bases from J, leaving 12 bases between. This CDR3 spans 15 amino acids. Germline V gives CDR1 SGHRS, CDR2 YFSETQ. CDR3 region: CASSLGGRGHTEAFF. The CDR3, as DNA: TGCGCCAGCAGCTTGGGGGGCAGGGGCCACACTGAAGCTTTCTTT.

V gene TRBV5-1 combines with J gene TRBJ2-2, with TRBD2 matching 9 bases. The CDR3 spans 17 residues. Germline loops: CDR1 SGHRS, CDR2 YFSETQ. J lost 4 bases, V lost 6 bases, and 13 bases had no gene match. CDR3 sequence: CASTPLVAGVGTGELFF. CDR3 in DNA: TGCGCCAGCACCCCCCTTGTAGCGGGAGTGGGCACCGGGGAGCTGTTTTTT.

This clonotype was observed a handful of times. The chain joins TRBV9 to TRBJ2-1; no definite D call. The germline V gene has CDR1 SGDLS and CDR2 YYNGEE. The CDR3 sequence is 14 residues long. Trimming took 1 base from V and 1 from J, leaving 6 bases between them. CDR3 amino acids: CASSVRLSYNEQFF. CDR3 nucleotide sequence: TGTGCCAGCAGCGTACGATTGTCCTACAATGAGCAGTTCTTC.

As to this clonotype: Compared with germline, one end of the junction differs, possibly owing to a read error. The V call is TRBV7-2, the J call TRBJ1-2; possibly TRBD1 for D (5 bases). CDR1 is SGHTA and CDR2 is FQGNSA in the germline V gene. This CDR3 region has 13 residues. The CDR3 bases are TGTGCCAGCAGCACCTCGGGACGGTTATCGCTCTTCTTC. Translation: CASSTSGRLSLFF.

This clonotype has more than one count but fewer than ten. The CDR3 does not close with the conserved phenylalanine or tryptophan, likely indicating a read error. This chain links TRBV20-1 with TRBJ2-7, with a possible D match to TRBD1 (6 bases). The ends were cut back, 1 base at V and 7 bases at J, with 14 bases in the middle. Germline assignment: CDR1 DFQATT and CDR2 SNEGSKA (reference sequence). The length of the CDR3 is 13 residues. The CDR3 sequence: CSARGQGMREQYL. The CDR3 DNA reads TGCAGTGCTAGAGGCCAGGGGATGAGGGAGCAGTACCTC.

The chain has TRBV20-1 and TRBJ2-5; 15 bases match TRBD2. The V gene's germline CDR1 is DFQATT and CDR2 SNEGSKA (reference sequence). J gave up 2 bases and V 6 bases, and 7 bases lay outside the gene matches. The CDR3 has 16 residues. In DNA form, the CDR3 reads TGCAGTGCCCCGACCGGGACTAGCGGGGGGCAAGAGACCCAGTACTTC. It is translated as CSAPTGTSGGQETQYF.

The chain uses TRBV10-1 and TRBJ1-1; D is uncertain. The germline V gene has CDR1 WNHNN and CDR2 SYGVQD (reference sequence). The CDR3 spans 14 residues. V shed 6 bases and J shed 6 bases, with 17 bases lying between them. The CDR3 loop reads CASRPRRPDAEAFF. CDR3 coding DNA: TGCGCCAGCAGACCTCGACGGCCCGACGCTGAAGCTTTCTTT.

In its sample, this clonotype was seen a few times. The chain joins TRBV5-1 to TRBJ2-1; maybe TRBD1 (5 bases). The germline gives CDR1 SGHRS, CDR2 YFSETQ. This CDR3 is 16 amino acids long. Trimming took 2 bases from V and 1 from J, leaving 13 bases between them. The CDR3 coding sequence is TGCGCCAGCAGCTTTCAGGGTGACGGGTCCTACAATGAGCAGTTCTTC. This encodes CASSFQGDGSYNEQFF.

This clonotype occurred many times. V gene TRBV20-1 combines with J gene TRBJ2-1; perhaps D is TRBD1 or TRBD2 (5 bases each). This CDR3 has 13 residues. The germline V and J ends were trimmed by 6 bases and 5 bases, with 14 bases remaining between them. The germline V gene has CDR1 DFQATT and CDR2 SNEGSKA (reference sequence). The CDR3 sequence: CSARDPPNNEQFF. In nucleotides, the CDR3 is TGCAGTGCCCGGGACCCACCAAACAATGAGCAGTTCTTC.

A word on this clonotype: The junction shows a germline mismatch at one end, possibly a read error. The chain joins TRBV4-2 to TRBJ2-1, with D perhaps TRBD2 (5 bases). The germline gives CDR1 LGHNA, CDR2 YNFKEQ. This CDR3 region has 12 residues. This CDR3 reads CASSQDRSGRSF. DNA of the CDR3: TGTGCCAGCAGCCAAGATCGGAGCGGCAGGTCCTTC.

This chain uses TRBV18 with TRBJ2-1; possibly TRBD1 for D (6 bases). This CDR3 is 17 amino acids long. Germline CDR1 reads KGHSH; CDR2 reads LQKENI. Trimming took 2 bases from V and 2 from J, leaving 16 bases between them. The CDR3 sequence is CASSPYRVLTTYNEQFF. The CDR3 nucleotides are TGTGCCAGCTCACCATACAGGGTGCTAACCACCTACAATGAGCAGTTCTTC.

The V gene is TRBV10-3, the J gene TRBJ2-1, with TRBD2 matching over 10 bases. The germline V gene encodes CDR1 ENHRY and CDR2 SYGVKD. CDR3 length: 18 residues. Trimming at V came to 8 bases and at J to 3 bases, leaving 16 bases not matched to a gene. The CDR3 region is CAIYQRVEVAGGYNEQFF. The CDR3 DNA reads TGTGCCATCTACCAAAGGGTGGAGGTAGCGGGGGGCTACAATGAGCAGTTCTTC.

The chain employs TRBV9 and TRBJ2-1; TRBD1 is a possible D gene (5 bases). Per the germline V gene, CDR1 is SGDLS and CDR2 is YYNGEE. There are 15 residues in the CDR3. V was cut by 1 base and J by 3 bases, with 11 bases left in between. The CDR3 sequence is CASSVQGSGYNEQFF. The DNA of the CDR3 is TGTGCCAGCAGCGTACAGGGATCGGGCTACAATGAGCAGTTCTTC.

This chain joins TRBV20-1 and TRBJ2-5, with TRBD1 identical over 7 bases. The CDR3 length is 16 residues. V lost 5 bases, J lost 5 bases, and 17 bases stayed unmatched. Germline CDR1 and CDR2: DFQATT and SNEGSKA (reference sequence). The DNA for the CDR3 is TGCAGTGCTGAGGCTGTCGACAGGGTACTGGGGGAGACCCAGTACTTC. It is translated as CSAEAVDRVLGETQYF.

There are a few counts of this clonotype. This chain joins TRBV20-1 and TRBJ2-1; the match to TRBD2 covers 11 bases. Looked up from germline, CDR1 is DFQATT and CDR2 is SNEGSKA (reference sequence). CDR3 length: 15 residues. Trimming at V came to 6 bases and at J to 3 bases, leaving 7 bases not matched to a gene. In DNA form, the CDR3 reads TGCAGTGCGCGGGCGGGACTAGCGGTCTACAATGAGCAGTTCTTC. Its protein product is CSARAGLAVYNEQFF.

This clonotype showed up many times. The chain couples TRBV15 to TRBJ1-5; tentatively, D is TRBD1 (6 bases). The V end was cut by 6 bases, the J end by 2 bases, with 14 bases between. The CDR3 spans 15 residues. Germline loops: CDR1 LNHNV, CDR2 YYDKDF (reference sequence). CDR3 protein: CATRRGGGRNQPQHF. CDR3 DNA sequence: TGTGCCACCAGGAGGGGGGGGGGTCGCAATCAGCCCCAGCATTTT.

This clonotype turned up a few times. The rearrangement joins TRBV25-1 to TRBJ1-2; D is unresolved. This CDR3 has 11 amino acids. Germline CDR1 and CDR2: MGHDK and SYGVNS. V shed 7 bases and J shed 8 bases, with 11 bases lying between them. The CDR3 region is CASTKGRGYTF. CDR3 sequence (DNA): TGTGCCAGCACCAAAGGACGCGGCTACACCTTC.

The V call is TRBV10-3, the J call TRBJ2-7, with TRBD1 identical over 9 bases. Trimming removed 6 bases from V and 2 bases from J; junction bases left unmatched: 5. This CDR3 has 14 amino acids. CDR1 and CDR2 (germline): ENHRY, SYGVKD. The CDR3 DNA reads TGTGCCATCAGATCGGACAGGGGCGCCTACGAGCAGTACTTC. Protein: CAIRSDRGAYEQYF.

This clonotype occurred a few times. V usage is TRBV6-1 and J usage is TRBJ2-2, with D perhaps matching TRBD1 or TRBD2 (5 bases each). This CDR3 is 13 amino acids long. Germline CDR1 reads MNHNS; CDR2 reads SASEGT. The V end was cut by 6 bases, the J end by 6 bases, with 11 bases between. CDR3 residues: CASRDTGAGELFF. CDR3 bases: TGTGCCAGCAGGGACACCGGGGCCGGGGAGCTGTTTTTT.

This chain connects TRBV20-1 to TRBJ1-1; D is perhaps TRBD1 (6 bases). The CDR3 spans 12 residues. Germline values: CDR1 DFQATT, CDR2 SNEGSKA (reference sequence). Between the trimmed V and J ends, which lost 8 bases and 11 bases, there was a span of 21 bases. CDR3 amino acids: CSSTRGSGAAFF. In DNA, the CDR3 is TGCAGTTCAACTAGAGGTTCAGGGGCGGCTTTCTTT.

The sample holds many counts of this clonotype. The gene calls are TRBV6-1 and TRBJ1-3; D gene uncertain. CDR1 is MNHNS, CDR2 SASEGT, per germline. CDR3 length: 10 amino acids. CDR3 in amino acids: CGASGNTIYF. CDR3 bases: TGTGGGGCCAGTGGAAACACCATATATTTT.

This clonotype was counted many times. The chain is built from TRBV20-1 and TRBJ2-1; D call uncertain. The CDR3 has 11 amino acids. Germline CDR1 reads DFQATT; CDR2 reads SNEGSKA (reference sequence). Deletions cut 0 bases from V and 8 bases from J, with 5 bases between. In DNA form, the CDR3 reads TGCAGTGCTAGAGAGGGCTATGAGCAGTTCTTC. Its translation is CSAREGYEQFF.